The entry below describes one T cell receptor beta chain. Its antigen is not known. HIV-positive participants were all treated in the United States. This sample is drawn from a study of long-term antiretroviral therapy in people with HIV. Run at survey level, the immunoSEQ assay was version v3.0. Sequencing was performed with immunoSEQ multiplex PCR; in TCRdb, only in-frame clones are kept and a portion is missing. The sample lists around 20,000 clones, roughly 80% seen once, with 8% in the top ten. General study findings and limits: Data on ART adherence, viral resistance or therapy changes were unavailable.

This CDR3 spans 13 amino acids. V was trimmed by 5 bases and J by 3 bases, leaving 10 bases between them. Germline lookup yields CDR1 SEHNR and CDR2 FQNEAQ (reference sequence). The chain couples TRBV7-9 to TRBJ1-1; D not certain. The material sequenced was unsorted PBMCs, taken 0.9 years after starting antiretroviral therapy. The source of this sequence is a man younger than 35 with HIV. For the CDR3, the DNA is TGTGCCAGCAGCCGAGATAGCGACACTGAAGCTTTCTTT. The encoded protein is CASSRDSDTEAFF.